The next 7 T cell receptor beta chains were all read from a single sample in a study of CD8 T cells in ankylosing spondylitis. Study results and caveats: Blood of patients with ankylosing spondylitis appeared to be characterized by a TCR beta motif of eight or nine highly homologous variants.

TCRdb ran MiXCR on the 5' RACE reads and lists one entry per CDR3 protein. This sample carries 750,000 to 850,000 distinct CDR3 sequences, around 11% of them seen once, and the ten largest clones take approximately 0.46%. These TCRs' antigens remain unknown. Source material: blood, either unsorted or a sorted T cell fraction (not recorded which). These receptors were obtained from a male donor with ankylosing spondylitis.

The CDR3 loop is CASSVTMASTEAFF. Written as DNA, the CDR3 is TGTGCCAGCAGCGTCACGATGGCGAGCACTGAAGCTTTCTTT. The chain recombines TRBV9 with TRBJ1-1; unclear D gene. Per germline, CDR1 SGDLS and CDR2 YYNGEE. CDR3 length: 14 residues. V lost 2 bases and J lost 4, with 12 bases in between.

The V and J genes are TRBV6-5 and TRBJ2-4; D perhaps matches TRBD2 (5 bases). Per the germline V gene, CDR1 is MNHEY and CDR2 is SVGAGI. The V gene lost 4 bases and the J gene lost 0 bases, with 19 bases spanning the gap. This CDR3 has 18 residues. CDR3 residues: CASSFLPRVVLAKNIQYF. In nucleotides, the CDR3 is TGTGCCAGCAGTTTCTTACCGAGGGTGGTCTTAGCCAAAAACATTCAGTACTTC.

This clonotype was detected a few times. The chain combines TRBV5-4 with TRBJ2-1; 8 positions agree with TRBD2. The trim removed 3 bases at V and 7 bases at J, leaving 6 bases unmatched. Germline CDR1 is SGHNT and CDR2 is YYREEE (reference sequence). This CDR3 spans 14 amino acids. The CDR3 reads CASSSGLVGNEQFF. The CDR3 coding sequence is TGTGCCAGCAGCTCGGGACTAGTGGGTAATGAGCAGTTCTTC.

This clonotype has just a few counts. V gene TRBV9 combines with J gene TRBJ2-1; D may be TRBD1 (7 bases). Trimming shortened V by 0 bases and J by 4 bases, and 11 bases separated the two germline ends. The CDR3 consists of 15 residues. The V gene's germline CDR1 is SGDLS and CDR2 YYNGEE. CDR3 loop: CASSVGPGGYNEQFF. As DNA, the CDR3 is TGTGCCAGCAGCGTAGGGCCAGGGGGGTACAATGAGCAGTTCTTC. Together with reference TRBV9 and TRBJ2-1, the CDR3 gives the full variable domain: DSGVTQTPKHLITATGQRVTLRCSPRSGDLSVYWYQQSLDQGLQFLIQYYNGEERAKGNILERFSAQQFPDLHSELNLSSLELGDSALYFCASSVGPGGYNEQFFGPGTRLTVL.

This clonotype was counted many times. The J gene is TRBJ1-2, the V gene TRBV24-1, with D unresolved. Trimming left V 4 bases short and J 6 bases short, with 11 bases between. This CDR3 region has 13 residues. CDR1 and CDR2 from the germline V gene are KGHDR and SFDVKD. The CDR3 reads CATSDRGLDGYTF. The CDR3 DNA follows: TGTGCCACCAGTGACCGAGGACTTGATGGCTACACCTTC.

This clonotype was detected only once. The V call is TRBV7-2, the J call TRBJ1-5; D might be TRBD1 (6 bases). The length of the CDR3 is 13 residues. Trimming pared 3 bases from V and 5 bases from J, leaving 8 bases between. From germline, CDR1 is SGHTA and CDR2 FQGNSA. The chain's CDR3 is CASSFYRDQPQHF. CDR3 DNA sequence: TGTGCCAGCAGCTTCTACAGGGATCAGCCCCAGCATTTT.

CDR3 DNA sequence: TGCAGTGCTATCCAACTAGCGGGCACCTACGAGCAGTACTTC. Its translation is CSAIQLAGTYEQYF. The chain employs TRBV20-1 and TRBJ2-7; TRBD2 agrees at 9 bases. J gave up 2 bases and V 4 bases, and 6 bases lay outside the gene matches. The CDR3 spans 14 residues. The germline V gene encodes CDR1 DFQATT and CDR2 SNEGSKA (reference sequence).